This T cell receptor beta chain was captured by sequencing in a study of cytomegalovirus exposure and HLA in healthy donors. Comments on this clone: Its target is unknown.

Repertoires were generated with immunoSEQ multiplex PCR, while TCRdb's copy carries only in-frame clones and drops some. The table includes approximately 130,000 clones, around 90% detected once. Whole-study results and caveats: It was confirmed in vitro that a few of the CMV-associated chains were specific for CMV antigens. As was reported, the classifier diagnosed cytomegalovirus status with high specificity and sensitivity.

Looked up from germline, CDR1 is SGHVS and CDR2 is FQNEAQ. V dropped 5 bases and J dropped 7; count of bases not matched to a gene: 9. This CDR3 spans 14 amino acids. From the 120-subject validation cohort, which was separate from the roughly 710-subject first cohort, the donors were drawn. This chain links TRBV7-8 with TRBJ2-7; 9 bases fit TRBD2. This TCR was recovered from a woman under 30 in good health and CMV-seronegative. Sequenced material: PBMCs. CDR3 sequence: CASSHSGSSKEQYF. The CDR3 nucleotides read TGTGCCAGCAGCCATAGCGGGAGTTCGAAAGAGCAGTACTTC.